This T cell receptor (beta chain) comes out of a study of cytomegalovirus exposure and HLA in healthy donors. Findings and limits, study-wide: Earlier analysis found most TCR beta V segments productive about 87% or about 30% of the time. HLA alleles were associated with 16,951 TCR beta sequences in a later analysis at 0.05 false discovery rate.

Use of 60 Vbeta and 13 Jbeta primers characterized the PCR. The data were produced by immunoSEQ multiplex PCR, yet TCRdb's version contains in-frame clones alone and is incomplete. Of approximately 190,000 clones detected, approximately 87% appear once; the ten largest clones hold about 1.2%. Trimming removed 8 bases at V and 2 bases at J, with 6 bases between. The V gene's germline CDR1 is MNHNY and CDR2 SVGAGI (reference sequence). CDR3 length equals 12 residues. On this clone: Its target is not known.

The source material was PBMCs. This chain joins TRBV6-6 and TRBJ2-2; no clear D. The receptor's source is a man aged 25-40 years in good health and CMV-seronegative. The CDR3 spells CASGSNTGELFF. The CDR3 DNA reads as TGTGCCAGCGGTAGCAACACCGGGGAGCTGTTTTTT.